Here is one TCR beta chain with its context. From germline, CDR1 is LGHDT and CDR2 YNNKEL (reference sequence). CDR3 size: 16 residues. V was shortened by 1 base and J by 4 bases, with 11 bases between the two germline ends. This specimen comes from a study of T cells in Graves' hyperthyroidism and ophthalmopathy. Ophthalmopathy patients had Clinical Activity Score at least 3, NOSPECS grade at least 4, duration under 3 months. The CDR3 regions of TCR beta were amplified from RNA transcripts. The HTBI primer set drove a first-round RT-PCR of the TCR CDR3. TCRdb redid the calling of the multiplex PCR reads with MiXCR, one entry per CDR3 protein. The sample includes some 500,000 distinct CDR3 sequences, roughly 16% seen only once; the top ten take 25% to 30%.

This TCR was sampled from a woman under 40 with Graves' ophthalmopathy. The chain has TRBV3-1 and TRBJ2-6; D call uncertain. Sequencing was performed on blood. DNA of the CDR3: TGTGCCAGCAGCCAAGCGCGGCAGCCGGGGGCCAACGTCCTGACTTTC. The encoded protein is CASSQARQPGANVLTF.